The present T cell receptor (beta chain) was sequenced within a study of immune cell composition in non-small cell lung cancer. Some clones are missing from TCRdb's copy, which holds only in-frame ones; the method was immunoSEQ multiplex PCR. The sample lists 7,500 to 10,000 clones, roughly two thirds occurring once. In the case of this clone: Its target is unknown.

General study points: Clones >0.5% enriched in tumour were rarer in adenocarcinoma (about 35%) than squamous (roughly 75%).

The length of the CDR3 is 16 residues. The germline CDR1 and CDR2 sequences are MNHNS and SASEGT. The J segment lost 6 bases and the V segment lost 1 base, leaving 11 bases of the junction unmatched. Normal lung was taken at the farthest possible site, at least 3 cm from tumour. The chain combines TRBV6-1 with TRBJ2-7; 8 positions match TRBD1. Sequencing was done on a sample of non-adjacent lung tissue. The clonotype comes from a human donor with non-small cell lung cancer. CDR3 in DNA: TGTGCCAGCAGTGAAGGATTGGGCAGGGGGCGCCCCGAGCAGTACTTC. It translates to CASSEGLGRGRPEQYF.